The clone carrying this T cell receptor (beta chain) was counted between two and nine times. The target antigen is unknown. CDR3 length equals 16 residues. Per germline, CDR1 MNHEY and CDR2 SVGAGI. Between the trimmed V and J ends, which lost 0 bases and 4 bases, there was a span of 15 bases. This specimen comes from a study of T-cell memory formation after mild COVID-19. Looking at the study overall: Clusters of TCRs were largely donor specific.

TCRdb called the 5' RACE reads again in MiXCR, with one record for every CDR3 protein. This repertoire shows about 200,000 distinct CDR3 sequences, just over 9.5% found once; its top ten account for about 3.8%. Points from the study as a whole: Confirmation was lacking for SARS-CoV-2 specificity of second-wave clones that peaked on day 37. Certain responding clones were present in pre-infection memory, suggesting participation of cross-reactive memory.

The chain carries TRBV6-5 and TRBJ1-2, with TRBD1 as a possible D gene (6 bases). This receptor was identified in a man between 18 and 35 years old who had mild COVID-19 (a few samples of this study predate the infection). Cell type and time point are not known. The sequencing input was PBMCs or a T cell subset sorted from them (not recorded which). The CDR3 sequence is CASSYSVGGAVYGYTF. As DNA, the CDR3 is TGTGCCAGCAGTTACTCGGTCGGGGGCGCGGTCTATGGCTACACCTTC.